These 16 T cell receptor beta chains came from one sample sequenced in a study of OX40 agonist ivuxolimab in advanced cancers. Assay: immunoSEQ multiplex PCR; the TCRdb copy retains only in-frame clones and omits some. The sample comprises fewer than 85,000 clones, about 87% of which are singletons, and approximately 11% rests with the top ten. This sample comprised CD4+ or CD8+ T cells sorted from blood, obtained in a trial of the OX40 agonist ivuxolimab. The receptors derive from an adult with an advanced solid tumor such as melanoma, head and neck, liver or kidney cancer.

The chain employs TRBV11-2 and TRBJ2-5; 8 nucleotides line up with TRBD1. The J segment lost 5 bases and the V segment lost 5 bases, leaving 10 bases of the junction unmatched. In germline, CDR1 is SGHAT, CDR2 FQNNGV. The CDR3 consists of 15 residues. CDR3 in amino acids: CASSLGQGLVETQYF. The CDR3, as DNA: TGTGCCAGCAGCCTCGGACAGGGCCTTGTTGAGACCCAGTACTTC.

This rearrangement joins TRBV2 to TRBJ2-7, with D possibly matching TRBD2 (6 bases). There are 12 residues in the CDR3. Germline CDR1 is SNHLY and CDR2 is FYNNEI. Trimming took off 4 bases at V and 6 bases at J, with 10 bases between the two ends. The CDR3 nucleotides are TGTGCCAGCAGTGGAGGAGGGCTCGAGCAGTACTTC. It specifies CASSGGGLEQYF.

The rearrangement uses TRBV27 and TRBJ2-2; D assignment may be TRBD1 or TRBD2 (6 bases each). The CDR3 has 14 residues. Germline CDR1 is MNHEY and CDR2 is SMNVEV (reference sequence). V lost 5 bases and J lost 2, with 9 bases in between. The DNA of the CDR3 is TGTGCCAGCAGTCCGGGGGCTAACACCGGGGAGCTGTTTTTT. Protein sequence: CASSPGANTGELFF.

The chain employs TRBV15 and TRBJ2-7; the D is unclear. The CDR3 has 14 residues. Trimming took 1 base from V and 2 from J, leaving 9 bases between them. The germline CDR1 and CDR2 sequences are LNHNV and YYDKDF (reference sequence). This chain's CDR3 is CATSRASHPYEQYF. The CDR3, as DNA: TGTGCCACCAGCAGAGCTTCACACCCCTACGAGCAGTACTTC.

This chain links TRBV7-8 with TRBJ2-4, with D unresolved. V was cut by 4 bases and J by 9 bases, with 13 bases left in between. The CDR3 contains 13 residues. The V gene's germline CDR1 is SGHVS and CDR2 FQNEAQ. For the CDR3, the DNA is TGTGCCAGCAGCTCTCCTTGGGGTGGCATTCAGTACTTC. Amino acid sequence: CASSSPWGGIQYF.

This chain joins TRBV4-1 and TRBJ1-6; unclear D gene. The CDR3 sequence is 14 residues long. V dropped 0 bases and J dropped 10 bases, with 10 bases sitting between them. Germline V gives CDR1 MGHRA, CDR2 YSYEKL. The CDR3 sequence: CASSQDYRVSPLHF. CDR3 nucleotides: TGCGCCAGCAGCCAAGATTATAGGGTCTCACCCCTCCACTTT.

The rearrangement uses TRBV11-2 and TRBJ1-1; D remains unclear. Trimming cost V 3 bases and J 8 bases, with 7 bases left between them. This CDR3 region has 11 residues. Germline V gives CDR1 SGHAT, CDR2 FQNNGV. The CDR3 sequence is CASSLDSEAFF. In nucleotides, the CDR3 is TGTGCCAGCAGCTTGGATAGCGAAGCTTTCTTT.

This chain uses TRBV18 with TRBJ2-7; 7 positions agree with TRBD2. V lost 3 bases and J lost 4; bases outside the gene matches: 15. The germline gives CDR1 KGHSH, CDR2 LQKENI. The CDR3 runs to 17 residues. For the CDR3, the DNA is TGTGCCAGCTCACCTTCAAGAACACCGGGACTAACATACGAGCAGTACTTC. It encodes CASSPSRTPGLTYEQYF.

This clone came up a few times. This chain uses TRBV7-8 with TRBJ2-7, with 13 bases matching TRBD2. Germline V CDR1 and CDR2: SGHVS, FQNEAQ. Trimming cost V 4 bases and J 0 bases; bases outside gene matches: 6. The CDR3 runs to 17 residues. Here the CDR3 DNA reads TGTGCCAGCAGCTCCGGGACTAGCGGGGCAAGCTCCTACGAGCAGTACTTC. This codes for CASSSGTSGASSYEQYF.

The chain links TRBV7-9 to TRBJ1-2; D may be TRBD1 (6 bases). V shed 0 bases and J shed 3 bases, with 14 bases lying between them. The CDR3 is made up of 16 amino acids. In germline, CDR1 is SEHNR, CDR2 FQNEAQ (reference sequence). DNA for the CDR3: TGTGCCAGCAGCTTAGCCAGGGGCGCCGGGGACTATGGCTACACCTTC. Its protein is CASSLARGAGDYGYTF.

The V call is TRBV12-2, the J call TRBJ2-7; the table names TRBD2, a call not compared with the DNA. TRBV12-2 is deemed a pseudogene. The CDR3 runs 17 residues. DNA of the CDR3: TGTGCAAGTCGCCCTCCCCCTTTAGCGGGTGCTGCCTACGAGCAGTACTTC. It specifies CASRPPPLAGAAYEQYF.

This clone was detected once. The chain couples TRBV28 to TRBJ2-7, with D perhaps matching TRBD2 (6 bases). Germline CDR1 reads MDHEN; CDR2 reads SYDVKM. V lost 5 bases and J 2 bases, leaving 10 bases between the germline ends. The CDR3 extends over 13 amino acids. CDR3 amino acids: CASSRGTTYEQYF. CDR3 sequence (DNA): TGTGCCAGCAGTCGGGGGACCACCTACGAGCAGTACTTC.

In DNA, the CDR3 is TGTGCCAGCAGCCAAGATGAAGTACAGGGGGAATACGAGCAGTACTTC. This codes for CASSQDEVQGEYEQYF. The V call is TRBV14, the J call TRBJ2-7; the match to TRBD1 covers 8 bases. V lost 0 bases, J lost 4 bases, and 8 bases stayed unmatched. The CDR3 runs to 16 residues. The germline V gene has CDR1 SGHDN and CDR2 FVKESK.

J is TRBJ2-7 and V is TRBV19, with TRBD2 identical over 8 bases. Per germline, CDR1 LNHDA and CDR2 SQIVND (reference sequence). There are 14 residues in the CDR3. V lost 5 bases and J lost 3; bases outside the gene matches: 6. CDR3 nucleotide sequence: TGTGCCAGTAGTTGGGCTAGCGGGCTCTACGAGCAGTACTTC. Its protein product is CASSWASGLYEQYF.

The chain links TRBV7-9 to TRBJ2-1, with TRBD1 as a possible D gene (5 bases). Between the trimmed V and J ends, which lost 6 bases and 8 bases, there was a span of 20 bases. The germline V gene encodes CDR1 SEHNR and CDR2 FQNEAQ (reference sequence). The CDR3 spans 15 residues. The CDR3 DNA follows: TGTGCCAGCAGTCATATCAACAGGTCTTTGGATGAGCAGTTCTTC. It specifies CASSHINRSLDEQFF.

The CDR3 nucleotides read TGTGCCAGTAGTCGAGAAACAACTAATGAAAAACTGTTTTTT. This translates into CASSRETTNEKLFF. The chain is built from TRBV19 and TRBJ1-4; no clear D. Germline CDR1 LNHDA, CDR2 SQIVND (reference sequence). This CDR3 is built from 14 residues. Trimming removed 5 bases at V and 0 bases at J, with 7 bases between.